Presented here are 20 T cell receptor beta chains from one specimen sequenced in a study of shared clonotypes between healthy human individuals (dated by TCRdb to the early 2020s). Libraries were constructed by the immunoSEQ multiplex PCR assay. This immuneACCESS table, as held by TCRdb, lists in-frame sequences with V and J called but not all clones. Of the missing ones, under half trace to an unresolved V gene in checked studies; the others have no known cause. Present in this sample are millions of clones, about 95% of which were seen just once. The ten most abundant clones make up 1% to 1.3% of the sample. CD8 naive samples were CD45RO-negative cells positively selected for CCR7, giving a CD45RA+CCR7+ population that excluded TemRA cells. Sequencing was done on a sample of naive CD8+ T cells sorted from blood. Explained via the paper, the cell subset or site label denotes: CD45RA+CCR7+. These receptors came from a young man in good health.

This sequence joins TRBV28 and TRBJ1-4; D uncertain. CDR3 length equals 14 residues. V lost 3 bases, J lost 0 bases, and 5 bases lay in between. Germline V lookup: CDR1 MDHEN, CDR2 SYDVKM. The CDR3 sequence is CASSLVSTNEKLFF. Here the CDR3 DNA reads TGTGCCAGCAGTTTGGTTTCAACTAATGAAAAACTGTTTTTT.

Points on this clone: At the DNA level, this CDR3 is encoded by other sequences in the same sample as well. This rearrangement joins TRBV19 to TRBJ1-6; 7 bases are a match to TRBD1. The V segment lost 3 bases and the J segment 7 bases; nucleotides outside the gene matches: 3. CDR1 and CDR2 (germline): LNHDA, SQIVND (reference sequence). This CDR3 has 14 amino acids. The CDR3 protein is CASSIRDSNSPLHF. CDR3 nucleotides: TGTGCCAGTAGTATTCGGGACAGCAATTCACCCCTCCACTTT.

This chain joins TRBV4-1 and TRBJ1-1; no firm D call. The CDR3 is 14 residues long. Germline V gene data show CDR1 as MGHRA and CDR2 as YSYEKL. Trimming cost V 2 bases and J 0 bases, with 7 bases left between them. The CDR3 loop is CASSQNRMNTEAFF. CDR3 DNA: TGCGCCAGCAGCCAAAACCGGATGAACACTGAAGCTTTCTTT.

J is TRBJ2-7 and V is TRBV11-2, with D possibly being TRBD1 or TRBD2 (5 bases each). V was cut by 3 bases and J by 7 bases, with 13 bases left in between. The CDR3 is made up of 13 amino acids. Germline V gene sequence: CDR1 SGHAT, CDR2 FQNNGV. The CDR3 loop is CASSLGTDLEQYF. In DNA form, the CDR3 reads TGTGCCAGCAGCTTGGGGACCGATCTTGAGCAGTACTTC.

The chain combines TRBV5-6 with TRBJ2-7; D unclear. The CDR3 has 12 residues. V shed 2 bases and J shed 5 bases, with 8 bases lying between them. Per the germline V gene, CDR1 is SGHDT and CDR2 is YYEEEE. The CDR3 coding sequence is TGTGCCAGCAGCTTCAGCACGGACGAGCAGTACTTC. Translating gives CASSFSTDEQYF.

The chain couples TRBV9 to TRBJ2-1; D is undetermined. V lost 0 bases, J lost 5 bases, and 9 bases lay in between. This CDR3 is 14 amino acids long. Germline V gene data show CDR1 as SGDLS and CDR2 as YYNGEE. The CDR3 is CASSVDLGNNEQFF. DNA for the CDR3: TGTGCCAGCAGCGTAGACCTAGGGAACAATGAGCAGTTCTTC.

In DNA form, the CDR3 reads TGTGCCAGCAGCCGAGGGGATACAGGGGTGAGGTCACCCCTCCACTTT. Its protein is CASSRGDTGVRSPLHF. This chain connects TRBV5-4 to TRBJ1-6; 7 positions agree with TRBD1. Losses at the gene ends were 4 bases for V and 10 bases for J; bases not matched to a gene: 14. Germline loops: CDR1 SGHNT, CDR2 YYREEE (reference sequence). The CDR3 has 16 residues.

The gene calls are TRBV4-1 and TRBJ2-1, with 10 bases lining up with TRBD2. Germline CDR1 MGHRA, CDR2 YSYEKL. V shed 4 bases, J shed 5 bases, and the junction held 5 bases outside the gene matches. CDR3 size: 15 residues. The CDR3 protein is CASSLASGSNNEQFF. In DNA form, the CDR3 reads TGCGCCAGCAGCCTGGCTAGCGGGAGTAACAATGAGCAGTTCTTC.

The CDR3 region has the DNA TGTGCCAGCCTCCCCCGGGACGGGACCTACGAGCAGTACTTC. It yields the protein CASLPRDGTYEQYF. The chain couples TRBV2 to TRBJ2-7, with D perhaps assigned TRBD1 or TRBD2 (5 bases each). The V end lost 8 bases, the J end lost 2 bases, and 16 bases lay between the germline ends. Germline CDR1 reads SNHLY; CDR2 reads FYNNEI. This CDR3 has 14 residues. The complete variable domain, with remaining parts taken from reference TRBV2 and TRBJ2-7, reads EPEVTQTPSHQVTQMGQEVILRCVPISNHLYFYWYRQILGQKVEFLVSFYNNEISEKSEIFDDQFSVERPDGSNFTLKIRSTKLEDSAMYFCASLPRDGTYEQYFGPGTRLTVT.

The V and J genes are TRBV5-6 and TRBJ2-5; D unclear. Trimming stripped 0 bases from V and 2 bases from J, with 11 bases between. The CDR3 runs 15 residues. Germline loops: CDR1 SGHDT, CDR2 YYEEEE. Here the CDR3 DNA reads TGTGCCAGCAGCTTGGAGTCAGATATACAAGAGACCCAGTACTTC. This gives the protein CASSLESDIQETQYF.

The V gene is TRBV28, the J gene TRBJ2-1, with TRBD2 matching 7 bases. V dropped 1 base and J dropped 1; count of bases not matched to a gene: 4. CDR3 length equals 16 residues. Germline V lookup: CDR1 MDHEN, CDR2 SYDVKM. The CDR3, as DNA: TGTGCCAGCAGTTTATCAGCGGGGATGTCCTACAATGAGCAGTTCTTC. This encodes CASSLSAGMSYNEQFF.

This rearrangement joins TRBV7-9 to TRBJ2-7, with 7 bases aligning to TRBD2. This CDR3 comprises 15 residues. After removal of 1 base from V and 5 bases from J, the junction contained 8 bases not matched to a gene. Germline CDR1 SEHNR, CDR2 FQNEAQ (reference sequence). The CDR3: CASSLEERGWNEQYF. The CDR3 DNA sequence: TGTGCCAGCAGCTTAGAGGAGCGGGGCTGGAACGAGCAGTACTTC.

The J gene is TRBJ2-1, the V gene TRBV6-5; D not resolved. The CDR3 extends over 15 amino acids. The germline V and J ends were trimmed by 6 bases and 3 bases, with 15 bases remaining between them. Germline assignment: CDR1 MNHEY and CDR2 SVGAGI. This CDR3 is CASSMDANLYNEQFF. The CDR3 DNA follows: TGTGCCAGCAGCATGGACGCTAACCTCTACAATGAGCAGTTCTTC.

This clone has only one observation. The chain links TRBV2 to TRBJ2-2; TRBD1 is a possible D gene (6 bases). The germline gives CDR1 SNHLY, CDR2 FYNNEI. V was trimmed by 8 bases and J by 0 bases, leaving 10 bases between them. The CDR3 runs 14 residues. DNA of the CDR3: TGTGCCAGCGCAACAGGGACGAACACCGGGGAGCTGTTTTTT. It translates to CASATGTNTGELFF.

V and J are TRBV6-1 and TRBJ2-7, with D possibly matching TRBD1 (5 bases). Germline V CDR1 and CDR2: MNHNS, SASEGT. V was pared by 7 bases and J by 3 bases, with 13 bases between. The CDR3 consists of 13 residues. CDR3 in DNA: TGTGCCAGCAAGGCAGGGCTAAACTACGAGCAGTACTTC. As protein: CASKAGLNYEQYF.

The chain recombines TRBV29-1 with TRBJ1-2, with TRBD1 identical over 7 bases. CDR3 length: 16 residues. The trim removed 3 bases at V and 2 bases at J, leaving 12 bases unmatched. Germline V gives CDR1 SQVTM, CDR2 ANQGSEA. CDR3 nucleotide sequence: TGCAGCGTTGATGGAGAGGGGGCGCAAAAAAACTATGGCTACACCTTC. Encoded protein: CSVDGEGAQKNYGYTF.

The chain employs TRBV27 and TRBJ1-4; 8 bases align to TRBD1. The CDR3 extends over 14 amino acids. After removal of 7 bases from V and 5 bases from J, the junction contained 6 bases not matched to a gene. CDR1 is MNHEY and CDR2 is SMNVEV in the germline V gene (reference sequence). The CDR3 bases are TGTGCCAGCAACTACAGGGGGGGAAATGAAAAACTGTTTTTT. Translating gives CASNYRGGNEKLFF.

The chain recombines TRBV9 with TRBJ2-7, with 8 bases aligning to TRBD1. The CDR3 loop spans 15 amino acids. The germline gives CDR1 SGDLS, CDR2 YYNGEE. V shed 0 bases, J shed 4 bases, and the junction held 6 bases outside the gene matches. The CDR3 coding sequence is TGTGCCAGCAGCGTAGACTGGACAGGGATATACGAGCAGTACTTC. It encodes CASSVDWTGIYEQYF.

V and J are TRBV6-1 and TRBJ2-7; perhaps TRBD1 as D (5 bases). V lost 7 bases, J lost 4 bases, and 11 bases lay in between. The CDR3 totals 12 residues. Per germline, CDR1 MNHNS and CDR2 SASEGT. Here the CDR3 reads CASTRDVYEQYF. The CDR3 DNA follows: TGTGCCAGCACCAGGGATGTGTACGAGCAGTACTTC.

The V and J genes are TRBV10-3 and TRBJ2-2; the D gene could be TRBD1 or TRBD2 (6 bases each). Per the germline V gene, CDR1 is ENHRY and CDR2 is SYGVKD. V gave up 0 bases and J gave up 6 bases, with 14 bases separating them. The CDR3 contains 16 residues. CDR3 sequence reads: CAISESGGTISGELFF. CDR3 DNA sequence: TGTGCCATCAGTGAGTCTGGGGGGACAATCTCCGGGGAGCTGTTTTTT.